This T cell receptor beta chain was retrieved from a study of blood T cells in healthy people across ages. This clonotype came up a few times. Through a sample-barcoded 5' primer and a J-beta primer mix, a second PCR was run for about 6 to 11 cycles. TCRdb itself ran the 5' RACE reads through MiXCR, one entry per CDR3 protein. The top ten clones hold 6.7% of a sample with over a million distinct CDR3 sequences, approximately 60% of them seen once. This receptor was identified in a man aged 18-30 years in good health. The sequenced sample consisted of blood.

CDR3 sequence (DNA): TGTGCCAGCAGTTCTGGAGGGAGCCACCATTGGGGCTACACCTTC. Its protein product is CASSSGGSHHWGYTF. The chain combines TRBV27 with TRBJ1-2; D not certain. The CDR3 spans 15 residues. Trimming removed 4 bases at V and 8 bases at J, with 20 bases between. Germline V gene data show CDR1 as MNHEY and CDR2 as SMNVEV (reference sequence).